This TCR beta chain derives from a study of T cell repertoires in cytomegalovirus infection. Study context: It was recently identified HLA-C-restricted and well-studied HLA-B-restricted CMV epitopes that the study used. Matching HLA type and CMV infection were both indicated by public TCR beta signatures.

One entry per CDR3 protein results from TCRdb running MiXCR on the reads. Found here are some 900,000 distinct CDR3 sequences, around a third of them singletons; the top ten hold 9.5% to 15%. CDR1 is SNHLY, CDR2 FYNNEI, per germline. The length of the CDR3 is 13 residues. V gave up 11 bases and J gave up 2 bases, with 15 bases separating them. Regarding the study as a whole: The ex vivo response was dominated by HLA-C-restricted CMV-specific TCR beta clonotypes.

On this clonotype itself: Its antigen is as yet unknown.

The chain is built from TRBV2 and TRBJ1-2; the D gene is possibly TRBD1 (6 bases). The starting material was cultured CD8+ T cells from PBMCs, obtained from culture after CMV antigen stimulation. The TCR was taken from a human donor in good health (CMV status not recorded). Some clones in this sample may be carry-over from other donors' samples. CDR3 nucleotide sequence: TGTGCCGTTCTGGGGGGGCGAAACTATGGCTACACCTTC. Encoded protein: CAVLGGRNYGYTF. Complete variable domain (other parts from reference TRBV2 and TRBJ1-2): EPEVTQTPSHQVTQMGQEVILRCVPISNHLYFYWYRQILGQKVEFLVSFYNNEISEKSEIFDDQFSVERPDGSNFTLKIRSTKLEDSAMYFCAVLGGRNYGYTFGSGTRLTVV.